A selection of T cell receptor beta chains follows, all from one sample in a study of T cell responses to AZD1222 COVID-19 vaccine. Some clones are missing from TCRdb's copy, which holds only in-frame ones; the method was immunoSEQ multiplex PCR. The repertoire has nearly 110,000 clones, more than 75% of them found once; the top ten carry roughly a fifth. This specimen was peripheral blood, taken on day 0 of AZD1222 vaccination. The origin of the receptors is an adult in good health. Each CDR3 is given with its conserved first and last residue. The D gene is left open where the match is weak. Rows give clone size only sometimes, using once, few, many, or a class for an expanded clone.

V	D	size	J	DNA	CDR3
TRBV6-2/TRBV6-3	-	once	TRBJ2-2	TGTGCCAGCAGTTACTGGGGGGAGCTGTTTTTT	CASSYWGELFF
TRBV5-1	TRBD1	-	TRBJ1-4	TGCGCCAGCAGCGCCGGACAGGGGGAAGTAGAAAAACTGTTTTTT	CASSAGQGEVEKLFF
TRBV18	-	-	TRBJ2-5	TGTGCCAGCTCACCAAAGGGCGGAGGGAGCGGGACCCAGTACTTC	CASSPKGGGSGTQYF
TRBV24-1	TRBD1	-	TRBJ2-2	TGTGCCACCAGTGACTCTCAACAGGGGGCGCACACCGGGGAGCTGTTTTTT	CATSDSQQGAHTGELFF
TRBV5-1	-	-	TRBJ1-1	TGCGCCAGCAGCTTGGCCGTCGGAGGGTTTGAAGCTTTCTTT	CASSLAVGGFEAFF
TRBV12-5	-	-	TRBJ1-2	TGTGCTAGTGGCCTGACGGACAGCTTCTATGGCTACACCTTC	CASGLTDSFYGYTF
TRBV13	-	-	TRBJ1-1	TGTGCCAGCAGCTCCACTAGGGGGAGAGGTGACGCTTTCTTT	CASSSTRGRGDAFF
TRBV21-1	-	-	TRBJ2-6	TGTGCCACCGGGGTTTCTGGGGCCAACGTCCTGACTTTC	CATGVSGANVLTF
TRBV7-2	-	-	TRBJ1-2	TGTGCCAGCAGCGTGACGTCAGGGGCAAGGGGCTACACCTTC	CASSVTSGARGYTF
TRBV5-1	TRBD1	-	TRBJ1-2	TGCGCCAGCAGCTTACAACGGACAGGGAATAGTGGCTACACCTTC	CASSLQRTGNSGYTF
TRBV12-3/TRBV12-4	-	-	TRBJ1-2	TGTGCCAGCAGGGTAACGAGCTATGGCTACACCTTC	CASRVTSYGYTF
TRBV6-2/TRBV6-3	-	-	TRBJ1-1	TGTGCCAGCAGTTACAGCTGGACTGAAGCTTTCTTT	CASSYSWTEAFF
TRBV30	TRBD1	-	TRBJ1-4	TGTGCCTGGACCGGGGACAGGGGGCAGACTAATGAAAAACTGTTTTTT	CAWTGDRGQTNEKLFF
TRBV7-9	-	-	TRBJ1-2	TGTGCCAGCAGCTCACGGCCGGGACCAGGTTTCTATGGCTACACCTTC	CASSSRPGPGFYGYTF
TRBV27	-	once	TRBJ1-1	TGTGCCAGCAGTTTAGCGGGGGCGACTGAAGCTTTCTTT	CASSLAGATEAFF
TRBV6-6	TRBD2	-	TRBJ2-7	TGTGCCAGCAGTTTAGCGGGGGCCGGCGAGCAGTACTTC	CASSLAGAGEQYF
TRBV28	TRBD1	-	TRBJ1-1	TGTGCCAGCTCCAGAGGGGACAGATACAAATTCATGAACACTGAAGCTTTCTTT	CASSRGDRYKFMNTEAFF
TRBV5-4	-	-	TRBJ1-2	TGTGCCAGCAGCCCGGAGAGTTCTAACTATGGCTACACCTTC	CASSPESSNYGYTF
TRBV5-6	TRBD1	-	TRBJ2-2	TGTGCCAGCAATAGGGACAGGTCCACCGGGGAGCTGTTTTTT	CASNRDRSTGELFF
TRBV5-6	-	-	TRBJ1-5	TGTGCCAGCAGCTTATCGGGGAGGACGCGGGGGCCCCAGCATTTT	CASSLSGRTRGPQHF
TRBV4-2	TRBD2	-	TRBJ2-3	TGTGCCAGCAGCCAGGTAGCGGGGGTTCTCACAGATACGCAGTATTTT	CASSQVAGVLTDTQYF
TRBV7-9	TRBD1	-	TRBJ2-3	TGTGCCAGCAGCTGGTGGACAGGGCTTTACCAAAGCACAGATACGCAGTATTTT	CASSWWTGLYQSTDTQYF
TRBV6-5	-	-	TRBJ2-5	TGTGCCAGCATCTACGACCCCGGGGAGACCCAGTACTTC	CASIYDPGETQYF
TRBV7-2	-	once	TRBJ2-5	TGTGCCAGCAGTTTGCGTCGAACCGGGACAATGAAGCAAGAGACCCAGTACTTC	CASSLRRTGTMKQETQYF
TRBV5-1	-	-	TRBJ2-3	TGCGCCAGCAGCTCGGACCAAGAAGATACGCAGTATTTT	CASSSDQEDTQYF
TRBV27	-	-	TRBJ2-6	TGTGCCAGCAGTCCCCCGGGGACAGGGGCCAACGTCCTGACTTTC	CASSPPGTGANVLTF
TRBV14	-	-	TRBJ1-5	TGTGCCAGCAGCCAAACCGACAGCCAGCCCCAGCATTTT	CASSQTDSQPQHF
TRBV19	-	once	TRBJ2-7	TGTGCCAGTAGTATCACTAGCTCCTACGAGCAGTACTTC	CASSITSSYEQYF
TRBV6-4	-	-	TRBJ2-3	TGTGCCAGCAGTGACGGAGGTAGCACAGATACGCAGTATTTT	CASSDGGSTDTQYF
TRBV7-2	TRBD2	-	TRBJ2-5	TGTGCCAGCAGCTTAGCTGGTAGCGGGGGCCAAGAGACCCAGTACTTC	CASSLAGSGGQETQYF
TRBV4-3	-	-	TRBJ2-1	TGCGCCAGCAGCCAGAGGGTAAGCTACAATGAGCAGTTCTTC	CASSQRVSYNEQFF
TRBV11-1	-	-	TRBJ1-5	TGTGCCAGCAGCTTTTTAAGGATTAGCAATCAGCCCCAGCATTTT	CASSFLRISNQPQHF
TRBV29-1	TRBD1	-	TRBJ1-2	TGCAGCGTTGGGGGACAGGTGGATGGCTACACCTTC	CSVGGQVDGYTF
TRBV27	-	-	TRBJ1-1	TGTGCCAGCAGTTTGGGACTTAACACTGAAGCTTTCTTT	CASSLGLNTEAFF
TRBV9	TRBD2	few	TRBJ2-7	TGTGCCAGCAGCGCCGGGACTAGCGGGGGCTACGAGCAGTACTTC	CASSAGTSGGYEQYF
TRBV9	-	-	TRBJ1-3	TGTGCCAGCAGCAATATTGATGAAAACACCATATATTTT	CASSNIDENTIYF
TRBV7-9	TRBD1	-	TRBJ1-1	TGTGCCAGCAGCCAAGGGGGCTGGGAAGCTTTCTTT	CASSQGGWEAFF
TRBV9	TRBD2	-	TRBJ2-1	TGTGCCAGCAGCGTAGACCCAGCGGGGGGGGTCTACGATGAGCAGTTCTTC	CASSVDPAGGVYDEQFF
TRBV13	TRBD1	-	TRBJ1-2	TGTGCCAGCAGCGAACAGGGGGCGGAGGGCTACACCTTC	CASSEQGAEGYTF
TRBV9	-	-	TRBJ1-4	TGTGCCAGCAGCCCAAGGACCGCTCAGAATGAAAAACTGTTTTTT	CASSPRTAQNEKLFF
TRBV9	TRBD1	-	TRBJ1-3	TGTGCCAGCAGCGTAGGTGGACAGGGTCCCTCTGGAAACACCATATATTTT	CASSVGGQGPSGNTIYF
TRBV5-1	TRBD1	-	TRBJ1-2	TGCGCCAGCAGCTTTGGACAGGGGGCGGTTATTAACTATGGCTACACCTTC	CASSFGQGAVINYGYTF
TRBV7-2	TRBD2	-	TRBJ2-2	TGTGCCAGCAGCTCTCCGGGACTAGCGTCCGGGGAGCTGTTTTTT	CASSSPGLASGELFF
TRBV27	TRBD1	-	TRBJ1-4	TGTGCCAGCAGTTTAACAGGGGAGGGGGAAAAACTGTTTTTT	CASSLTGEGEKLFF
TRBV5-5	-	-	TRBJ2-3	TGTGCCAGCAGCACGGAGGGCCTAGGTACGCAGTATTTT	CASSTEGLGTQYF
TRBV9	-	-	TRBJ2-1	TGTGCCAGCAGCGTAGACGGAAATGAGCAGTTCTTC	CASSVDGNEQFF
TRBV10-3	TRBD1	-	TRBJ1-4	TGTGCCATCGCGGACAGGGGGGATGAAAAACTGTTTTTT	CAIADRGDEKLFF
TRBV11-1	-	once	TRBJ2-7	TGTGCCAGCAGCTTAGTGGGGAGCTCCTACGAGCAGTACTTC	CASSLVGSSYEQYF
TRBV18	-	-	TRBJ2-1	TGTGCCAGCTCACGGCCTCCTCACAATGAGCAGTTCTTC	CASSRPPHNEQFF